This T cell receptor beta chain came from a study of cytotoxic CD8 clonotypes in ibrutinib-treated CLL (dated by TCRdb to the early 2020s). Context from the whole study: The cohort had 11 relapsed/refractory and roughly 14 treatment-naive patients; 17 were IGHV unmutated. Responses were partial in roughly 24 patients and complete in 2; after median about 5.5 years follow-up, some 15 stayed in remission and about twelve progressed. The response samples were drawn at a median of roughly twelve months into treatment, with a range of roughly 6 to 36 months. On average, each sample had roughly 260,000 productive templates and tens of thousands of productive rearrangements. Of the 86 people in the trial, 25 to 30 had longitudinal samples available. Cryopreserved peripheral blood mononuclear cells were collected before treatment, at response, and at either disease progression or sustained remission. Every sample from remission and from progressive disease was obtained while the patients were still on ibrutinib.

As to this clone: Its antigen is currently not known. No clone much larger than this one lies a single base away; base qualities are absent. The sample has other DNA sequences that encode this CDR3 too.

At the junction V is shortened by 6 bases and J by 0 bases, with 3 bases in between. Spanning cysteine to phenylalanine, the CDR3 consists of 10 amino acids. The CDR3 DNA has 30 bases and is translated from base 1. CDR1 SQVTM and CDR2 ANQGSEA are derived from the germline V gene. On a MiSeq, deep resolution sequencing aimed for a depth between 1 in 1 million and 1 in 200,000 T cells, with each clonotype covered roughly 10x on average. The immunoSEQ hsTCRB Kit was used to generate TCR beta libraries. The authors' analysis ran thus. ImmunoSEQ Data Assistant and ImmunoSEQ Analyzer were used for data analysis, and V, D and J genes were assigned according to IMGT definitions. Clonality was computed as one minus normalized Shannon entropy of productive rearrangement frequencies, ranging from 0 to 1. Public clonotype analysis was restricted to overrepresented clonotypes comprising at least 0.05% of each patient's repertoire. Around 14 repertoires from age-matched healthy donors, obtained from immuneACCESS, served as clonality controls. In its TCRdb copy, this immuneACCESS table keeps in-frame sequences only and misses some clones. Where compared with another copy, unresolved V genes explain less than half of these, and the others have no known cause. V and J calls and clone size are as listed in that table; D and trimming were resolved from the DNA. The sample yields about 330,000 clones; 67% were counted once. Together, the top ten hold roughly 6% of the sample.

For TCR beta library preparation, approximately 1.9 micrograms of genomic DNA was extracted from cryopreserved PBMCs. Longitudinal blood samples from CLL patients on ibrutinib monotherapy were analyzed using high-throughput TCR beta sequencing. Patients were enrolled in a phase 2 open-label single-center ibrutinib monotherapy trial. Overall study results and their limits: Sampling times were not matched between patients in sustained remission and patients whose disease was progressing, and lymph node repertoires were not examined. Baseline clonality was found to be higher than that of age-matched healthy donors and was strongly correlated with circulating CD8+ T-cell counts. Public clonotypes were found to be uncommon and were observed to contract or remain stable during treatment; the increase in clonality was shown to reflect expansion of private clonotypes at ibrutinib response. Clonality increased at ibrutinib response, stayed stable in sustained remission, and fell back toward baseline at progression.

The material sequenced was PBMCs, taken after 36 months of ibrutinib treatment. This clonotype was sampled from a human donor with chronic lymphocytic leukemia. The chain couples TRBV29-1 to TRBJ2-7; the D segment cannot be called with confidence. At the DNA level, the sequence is TGCAGCGTAGGCTCCTACGAGCAGTACTTC. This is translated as CSVGSYEQYF.